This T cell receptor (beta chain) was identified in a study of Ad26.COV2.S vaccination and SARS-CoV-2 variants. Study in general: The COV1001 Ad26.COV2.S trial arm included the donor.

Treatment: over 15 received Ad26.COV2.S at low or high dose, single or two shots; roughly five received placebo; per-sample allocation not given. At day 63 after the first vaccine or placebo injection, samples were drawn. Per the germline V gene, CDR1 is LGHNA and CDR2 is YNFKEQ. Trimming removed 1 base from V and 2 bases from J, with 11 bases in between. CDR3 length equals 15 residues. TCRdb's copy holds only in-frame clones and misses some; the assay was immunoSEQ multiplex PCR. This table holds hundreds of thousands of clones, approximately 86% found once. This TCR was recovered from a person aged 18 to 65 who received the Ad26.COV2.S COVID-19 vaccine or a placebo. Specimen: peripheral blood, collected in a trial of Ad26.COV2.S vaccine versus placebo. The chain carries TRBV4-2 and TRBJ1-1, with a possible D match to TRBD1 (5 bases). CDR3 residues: CASSQARTHNTEAFF. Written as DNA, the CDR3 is TGTGCCAGCAGCCAAGCTCGGACACACAACACTGAAGCTTTCTTT.